This TCR beta chain is drawn from a study of Graves' ophthalmopathy and Graves' hyperthyroidism. Study-wide background: Specimen type is peripheral blood, obtained at initial diagnosis before any treatment. Findings of the study overall: The model's prediction of ophthalmopathy progression had just over 70% sensitivity and around 77% specificity. The majority of expanded thyroid clonotypes above 0.001 frequency also occurred in blood.

The CDR3 consists of 17 residues. Trimming took 1 base from V and 5 from J; bases not matched to a gene: 11. Germline V gene sequence: CDR1 SGHTA, CDR2 FQGNSA. TCR beta CDR3 amplification used RNA transcripts. In the first round, RT-PCR was carried out with HTBI primers, and a multiplex PCR formed the second round. Via MiXCR, TCRdb re-called the multiplex PCR reads, giving one row per CDR3 protein. The table lists fewer than 600,000 distinct CDR3 sequences, 13% to 15% of them singletons. This clonotype was counted ten times or more. The antigen remains unidentified. Specimen: blood. The chain employs TRBV7-2 and TRBJ2-5; 9 nucleotides agree with TRBD2. The receptor comes from a woman in her twenties or thirties with Graves' ophthalmopathy. The CDR3: CASSLVRLAGQVETQYF. For the CDR3, the DNA is TGTGCCAGCAGCTTAGTTAGGCTAGCGGGGCAGGTGGAGACCCAGTACTTC.